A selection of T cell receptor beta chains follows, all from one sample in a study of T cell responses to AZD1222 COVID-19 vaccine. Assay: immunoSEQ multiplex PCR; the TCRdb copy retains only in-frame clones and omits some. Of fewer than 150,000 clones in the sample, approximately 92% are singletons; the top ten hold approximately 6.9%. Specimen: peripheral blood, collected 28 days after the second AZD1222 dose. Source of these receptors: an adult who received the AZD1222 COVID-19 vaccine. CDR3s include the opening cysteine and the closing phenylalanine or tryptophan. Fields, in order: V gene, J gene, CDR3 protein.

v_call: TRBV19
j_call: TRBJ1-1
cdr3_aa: CASTDRPNTEAFF

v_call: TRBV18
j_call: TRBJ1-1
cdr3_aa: CASYLDRAQMNTGAFF

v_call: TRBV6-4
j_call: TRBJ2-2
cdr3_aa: CASSDGQGDTGELFF

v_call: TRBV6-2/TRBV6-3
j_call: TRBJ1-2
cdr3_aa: CASSKDLRNYGYTF

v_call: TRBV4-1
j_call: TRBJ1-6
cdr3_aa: CASSQGQFNSPLHF

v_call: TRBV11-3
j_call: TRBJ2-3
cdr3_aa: CASRDRLAGGTDTQYF

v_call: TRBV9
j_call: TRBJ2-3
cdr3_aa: CASSVGHTDTQYF

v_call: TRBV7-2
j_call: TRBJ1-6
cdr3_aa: CASSPARGGNSPLHF

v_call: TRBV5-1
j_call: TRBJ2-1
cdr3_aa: CASSWQSGLGNEQFF

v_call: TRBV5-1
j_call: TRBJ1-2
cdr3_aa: CASSPTGGDYHGYTF

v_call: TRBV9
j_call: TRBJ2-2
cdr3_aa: CASTNGAGELFF

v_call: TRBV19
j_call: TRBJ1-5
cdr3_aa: CASSMSSNQPQHF

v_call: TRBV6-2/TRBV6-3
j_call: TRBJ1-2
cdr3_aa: CASSYPGTAYGYTF

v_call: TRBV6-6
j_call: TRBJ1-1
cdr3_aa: CASSAQGGNTEAFF

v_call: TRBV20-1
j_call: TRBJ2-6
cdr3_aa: CSASPPGGDQSSGANVLTF

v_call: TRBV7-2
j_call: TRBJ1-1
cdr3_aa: CASSLDRIMNTEAFF

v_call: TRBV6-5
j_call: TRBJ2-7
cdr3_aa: CASSPEATPYEQYF

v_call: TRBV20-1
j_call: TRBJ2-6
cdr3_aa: CSASSAGANVLTF

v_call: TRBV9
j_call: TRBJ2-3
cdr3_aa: CASSPGPSDTQYF

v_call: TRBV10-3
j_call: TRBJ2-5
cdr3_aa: CAISEKGRSGGVLQETQYF

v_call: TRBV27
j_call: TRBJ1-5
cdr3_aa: CASSLWGSQPQHF

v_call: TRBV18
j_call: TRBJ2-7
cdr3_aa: CASSPQSPGDIYEQYF

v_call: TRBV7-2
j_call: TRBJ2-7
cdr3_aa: CASNSGTGPYEQYF

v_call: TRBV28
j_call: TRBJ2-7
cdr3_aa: CASSQLSSSYEQYF

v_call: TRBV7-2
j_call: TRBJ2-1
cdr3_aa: CASSLKFEASNNEQFF

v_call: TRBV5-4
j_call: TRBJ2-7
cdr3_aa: CASSLYGRAPYEQYF

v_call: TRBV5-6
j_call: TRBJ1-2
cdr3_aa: CASSFERGGHYGYTF

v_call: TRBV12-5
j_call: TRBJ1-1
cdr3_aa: CASGLSLDRLNTEAFF

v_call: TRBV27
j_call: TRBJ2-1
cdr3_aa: CASSRLAPSSYNEQFF

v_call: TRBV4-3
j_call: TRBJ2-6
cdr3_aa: CASSQDNPGANVLTF

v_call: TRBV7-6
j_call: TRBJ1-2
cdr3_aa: CASSLVGGDGYTF

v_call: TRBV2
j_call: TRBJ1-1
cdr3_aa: CASSEWVAFF

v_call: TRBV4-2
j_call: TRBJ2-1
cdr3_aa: CASSPYPQGDKAYNEQFF

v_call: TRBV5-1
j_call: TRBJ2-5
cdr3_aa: CASSSMVPQETQYF

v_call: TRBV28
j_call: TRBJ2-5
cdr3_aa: CASMGGYQETQYF

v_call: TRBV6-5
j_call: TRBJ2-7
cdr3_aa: CASSYGQGSYEQYF

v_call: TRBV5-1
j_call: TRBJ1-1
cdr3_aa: CASSLQGPPVNTEAFF

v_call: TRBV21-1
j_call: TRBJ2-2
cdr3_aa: CASSAGEELASGELFF

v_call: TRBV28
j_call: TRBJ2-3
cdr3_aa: CASSSPTSGGAPDTQYF

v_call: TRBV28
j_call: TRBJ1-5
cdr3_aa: CASSLAFGGQVSNQPQHF

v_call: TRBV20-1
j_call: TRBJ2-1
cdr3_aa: CSAREDYEQFF

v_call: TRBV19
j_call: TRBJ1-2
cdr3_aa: CASSIRIGVGLYGYTF

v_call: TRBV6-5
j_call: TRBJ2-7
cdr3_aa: CASTPVPRDEQYF

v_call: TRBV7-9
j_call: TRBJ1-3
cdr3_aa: CASSLRGEIAGNTIYF

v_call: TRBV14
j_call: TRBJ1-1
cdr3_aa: CASSQDSGVTEAFF

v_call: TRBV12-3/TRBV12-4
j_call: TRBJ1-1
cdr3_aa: CASTLNREAFF

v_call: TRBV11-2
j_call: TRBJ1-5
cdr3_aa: CASSLMGGNQPQHF

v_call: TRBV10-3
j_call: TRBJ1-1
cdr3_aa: CAISMTGWMNTEAFF

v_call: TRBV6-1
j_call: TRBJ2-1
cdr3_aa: CASSEAGDSYNEQFF

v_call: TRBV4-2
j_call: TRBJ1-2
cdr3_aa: CASSQAPGQYYGYTF

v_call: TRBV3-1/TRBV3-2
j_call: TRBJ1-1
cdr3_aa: CASSSGTPNTEAFF

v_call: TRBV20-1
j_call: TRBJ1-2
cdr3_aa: CSARMGPGYTF

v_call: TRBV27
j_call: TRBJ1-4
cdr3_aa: CASSLRDRREKLFF

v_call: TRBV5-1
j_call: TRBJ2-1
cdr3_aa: CASNQGVSGVNEQFF

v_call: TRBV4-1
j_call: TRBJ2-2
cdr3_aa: CASSQEGGEQGQLHTGELFF

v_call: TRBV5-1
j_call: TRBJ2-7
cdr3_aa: CASSLSFWDSESLTYEQYF

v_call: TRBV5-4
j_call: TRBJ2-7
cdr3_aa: CASSQNTGPYEQYF

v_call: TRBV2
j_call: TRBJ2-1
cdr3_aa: CASSVTRAEQFF

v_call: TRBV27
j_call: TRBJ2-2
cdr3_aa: CASSLGTALTGELFF

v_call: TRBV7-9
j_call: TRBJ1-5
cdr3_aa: CASSLDTSNQPQHF